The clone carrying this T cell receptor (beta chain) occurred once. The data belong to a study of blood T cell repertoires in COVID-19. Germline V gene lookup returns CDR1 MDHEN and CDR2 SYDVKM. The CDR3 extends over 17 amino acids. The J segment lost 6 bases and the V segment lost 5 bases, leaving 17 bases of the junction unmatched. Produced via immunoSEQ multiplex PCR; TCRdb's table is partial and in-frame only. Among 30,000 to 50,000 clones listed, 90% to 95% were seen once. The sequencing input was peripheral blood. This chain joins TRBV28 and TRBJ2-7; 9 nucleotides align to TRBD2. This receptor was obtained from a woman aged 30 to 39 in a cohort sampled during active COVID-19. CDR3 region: CASSPDFRLADPSEQYF. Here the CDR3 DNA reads TGTGCCAGCAGTCCAGACTTCAGACTAGCGGACCCGAGCGAGCAGTACTTC.